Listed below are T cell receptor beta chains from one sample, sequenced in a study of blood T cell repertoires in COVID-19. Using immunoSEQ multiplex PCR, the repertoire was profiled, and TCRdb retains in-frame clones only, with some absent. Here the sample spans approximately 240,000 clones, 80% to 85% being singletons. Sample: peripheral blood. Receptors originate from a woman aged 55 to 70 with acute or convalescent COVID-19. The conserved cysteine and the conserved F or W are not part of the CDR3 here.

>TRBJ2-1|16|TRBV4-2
ASSQAVGRGGDYNEQF
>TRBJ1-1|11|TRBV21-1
ASSSGRNTEAF
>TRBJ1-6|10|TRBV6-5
ASMRGNSPLH
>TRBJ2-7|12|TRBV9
ASSLGGGSYEQY
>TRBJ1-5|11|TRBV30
AWSTGGYQPQH
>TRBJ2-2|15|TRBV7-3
ASSLTSGGSGTGELF
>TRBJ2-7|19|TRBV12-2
ASRSWSALTSGARFSYEQY
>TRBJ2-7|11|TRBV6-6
ASVPGLAYEQY
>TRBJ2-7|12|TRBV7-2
ASSLARTSHEQY
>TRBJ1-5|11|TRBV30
AWSGGGRGPQH
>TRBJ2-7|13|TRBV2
ASSEVWGAGYEQY
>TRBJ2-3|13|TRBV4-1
ASSQDLTVVDTQY
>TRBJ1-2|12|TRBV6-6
ASSVEQGANGYT
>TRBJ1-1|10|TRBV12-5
ASGLPPGKAF
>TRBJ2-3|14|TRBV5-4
ASSLLGLADPDTQY
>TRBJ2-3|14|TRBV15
ATSPDSGGNSDTQY
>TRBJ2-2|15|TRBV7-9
ASRPSTSGALTGELF
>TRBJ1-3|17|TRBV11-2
ASSNRNPGQGISGNTIY
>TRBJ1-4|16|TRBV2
ASSAHLQGMTTNEKLF
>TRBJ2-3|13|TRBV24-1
ATSENGGATDTQY
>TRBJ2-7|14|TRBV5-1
ASSLEGEGAAYEQY
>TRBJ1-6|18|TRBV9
ASSVGAAGSQSSYNSPLH
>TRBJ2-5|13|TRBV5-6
ASSSFGQNQETQY
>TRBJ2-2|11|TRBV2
ASRGNSFGELF
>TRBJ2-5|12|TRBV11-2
ASTPLAGWETQY
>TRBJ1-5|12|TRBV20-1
SASSGVNNQPQH
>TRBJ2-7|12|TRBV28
ASSLAGGSYEQY
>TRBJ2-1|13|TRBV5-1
ASSLRGGAPNEQF
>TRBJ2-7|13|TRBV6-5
ASSKPGTSIYEQY
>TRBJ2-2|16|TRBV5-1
ASTLSPARGLFPGELF
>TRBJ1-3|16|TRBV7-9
ASSLVIGPQNGGNTIY
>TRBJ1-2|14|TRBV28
ASSVPRVGANYGYT
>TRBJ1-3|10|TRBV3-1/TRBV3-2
ASSQAGNTIY
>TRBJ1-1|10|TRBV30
AWSRENTEAF
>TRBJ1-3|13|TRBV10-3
AAGKTGTTGNTIY
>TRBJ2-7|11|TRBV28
ASSGDSLYEQY
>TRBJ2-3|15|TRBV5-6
ASSAYIRGGSTDTQY
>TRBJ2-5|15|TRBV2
ASVYAAPGAVQETQY
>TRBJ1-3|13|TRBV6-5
ASSHNRVSGNTIY
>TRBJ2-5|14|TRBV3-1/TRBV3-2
ASSQVLRDRQETQY
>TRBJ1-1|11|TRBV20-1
SASQGMNTEAF
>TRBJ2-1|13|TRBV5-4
ASSLEDRGNNEQF
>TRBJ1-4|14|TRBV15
ATSRTQRGTNEKLF
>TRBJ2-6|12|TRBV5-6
ASSRYSGANVLT